These 19 T cell receptor beta chains share one sample of origin, sequenced in a study of cytomegalovirus exposure and HLA in healthy donors (dated by TCRdb to 2016 to 2017). The library came from the immunoSEQ multiplex PCR assay. For the multiplex PCR, a mixture combining 60 forward primers for TCR Vbeta segments and 13 reverse primers for TCR Jbeta segments was used. TCRdb obtained this table from immuneACCESS and retained in-frame rearrangements with V and J assigned. These tables miss some clones; where compared with another copy, unresolved V genes account for less than half of the shortfall, and the remainder is unexplained. This sample gives about 76,000 clones in total; about four fifths of them show up just once. The ten largest clones add up to 1.9% of the sample. Specimen: PBMCs. The receptors shown here come from a woman in her 30s in good health and CMV-seronegative.

This sequence joins TRBV10-2 and TRBJ2-3; 7 positions match TRBD2. The germline gives CDR1 WSHSY, CDR2 SAAADI. V lost 3 bases, J lost 7 bases, and 13 bases stayed unmatched. The CDR3 consists of 16 residues. CDR3 sequence reads: CASSELFSPGGNTQYF. DNA for the CDR3: TGCGCCAGCAGTGAATTGTTTAGCCCGGGGGGAAATACGCAGTATTTT.

The chain has TRBV30 and TRBJ1-1, with a tentative D call TRBD1 (6 bases). V lost 1 base to trimming and J lost 3 bases, with 9 bases between them. Germline CDR1 GTSNPN, CDR2 SVGIG (reference sequence). The CDR3 spans 13 residues. CDR3: CAWSGGRDTEAFF. In DNA, the CDR3 is TGTGCCTGGAGTGGGGGGCGGGACACTGAAGCTTTCTTT.

V usage is TRBV5-4 and J usage is TRBJ1-2; 9 positions match TRBD1. Germline values: CDR1 SGHNT, CDR2 YYREEE (reference sequence). This CDR3 is 14 amino acids long. V lost 4 bases, J lost 5 bases, and 6 bases stayed unmatched. CDR3 protein: CASSPGQGPYGYTF. In DNA form, the CDR3 reads TGTGCCAGCAGCCCGGGACAGGGACCTTATGGCTACACCTTC.

Only a few counts were recorded for this clone. The chain is built from TRBV4-3 and TRBJ2-3; D is possibly TRBD2 (5 bases). Germline lookup yields CDR1 LGHNA and CDR2 YSLEER. The V gene lost 0 bases and the J gene lost 0 bases, with 7 bases spanning the gap. There are 15 residues in the CDR3. The DNA for the CDR3 is TGCGCCAGCAGCCAAGATATAGCGAGCACAGATACGCAGTATTTT. Its translation is CASSQDIASTDTQYF.

This clone was counted a few times. The chain carries TRBV27 and TRBJ1-5, with 8 bases that match TRBD1. Unmatched junction bases numbered 10, after V lost 6 bases and J lost 0 bases. CDR1 and CDR2 from the germline V gene are MNHEY and SMNVEV (reference sequence). This CDR3 comprises 17 residues. The chain's CDR3 is CASRDRAGLDSNQPQHF. The CDR3 DNA sequence: TGTGCCAGCAGGGACAGGGCAGGATTAGATAGCAATCAGCCCCAGCATTTT.

The chain uses TRBV5-4 and TRBJ2-7, with 10 positions matching TRBD2. The V and J ends lost 4 bases and 3 bases, in that order; junction bases with no gene match: 7. Germline CDR1 is SGHNT and CDR2 is YYREEE (reference sequence). This CDR3 has 15 residues. The DNA of the CDR3 is TGTGCCAGCAGCCCTAGCGGGAGAGTCAACTACGAGCAGTACTTC. The encoded protein is CASSPSGRVNYEQYF.

This chain joins TRBV28 and TRBJ2-2; the match to TRBD2 covers 14 bases. The V gene's germline CDR1 is MDHEN and CDR2 SYDVKM. The CDR3 is made up of 18 amino acids. The junction had 10 bases not matched to a gene; V was cut back by 5 bases and J by 5 bases. The CDR3 reads CASSQPGLAGGETGELFF. The CDR3 nucleotides read TGTGCCAGCAGTCAGCCCGGACTAGCGGGAGGCGAGACCGGGGAGCTGTTTTTT.

The sample holds one count of this clone. V gene TRBV28 combines with J gene TRBJ2-7; D may be TRBD2 (6 bases). V was cut by 5 bases and J by 7 bases, with 15 bases left in between. The CDR3 length is 13 residues. Per the germline V gene, CDR1 is MDHEN and CDR2 is SYDVKM. The CDR3 is CASSPGGVDEQYF. CDR3 nucleotides: TGTGCCAGCAGTCCGGGCGGGGTTGATGAGCAGTACTTC. Drawing the rest from reference TRBV28 and TRBJ2-7, the complete variable domain is DVKVTQSSRYLVKRTGEKVFLECVQDMDHENMFWYRQDPGLGLRLIYFSYDVKMKEKGDIPEGYSVSREKKERFSLILESASTNQTSMYLCASSPGGVDEQYFGPGTRLTVT.

This clone was counted a few times. The CDR3 loop is CASSSRPYSNQPQHF. CDR3 DNA: TGTGCCAGCAGTTCGCGCCCCTATAGCAATCAGCCCCAGCATTTT. The chain has TRBV27 and TRBJ1-5; unclear D gene. The germline CDR1 and CDR2 sequences are MNHEY and SMNVEV (reference sequence). The CDR3 has 15 amino acids. V was cut by 4 bases and J by 0 bases, with 10 bases left in between.

The chain carries TRBV28 and TRBJ2-5, with D possibly being TRBD2 (5 bases). The CDR3 loop spans 15 amino acids. CDR1 is MDHEN and CDR2 is SYDVKM in the germline V gene. V dropped 5 bases and J dropped 1 base, with 14 bases sitting between them. CDR3 loop: CASSTRPTTQETQYF. As DNA, the CDR3 is TGTGCCAGCAGTACCCGACCGACTACCCAAGAGACCCAGTACTTC.

Only a few counts were recorded for this clone. The chain recombines TRBV9 with TRBJ1-1; D unclear. Germline-derived CDR1 and CDR2 are SGDLS and YYNGEE. V lost 2 bases and J lost 1, with 9 bases in between. This CDR3 is 14 amino acids long. In DNA form, the CDR3 reads TGTGCCAGCAGCGTTGGGGAGTGGAACACTGAAGCTTTCTTT. Protein product: CASSVGEWNTEAFF.

Here the CDR3 reads CATGGVSFYNEQFF. The DNA for the CDR3 is TGTGCCACCGGAGGGGTTAGTTTCTACAATGAGCAGTTCTTC. The chain employs TRBV2 and TRBJ2-1, with a weak D call TRBD2 (6 bases). From germline, CDR1 is SNHLY and CDR2 FYNNEI. The V gene lost 10 bases and the J gene lost 3 bases, with 16 bases spanning the gap. This CDR3 spans 14 amino acids.

The chain links TRBV6-6 to TRBJ2-7, with D possibly TRBD1 on 6 matching bases. V lost 6 bases, J lost 0 bases, and 9 bases lay in between. Germline V gene lookup returns CDR1 MNHNY and CDR2 SVGAGI (reference sequence). This CDR3 has 13 residues. The CDR3 coding sequence is TGTGCCAGCAGGGACAGTAGCTCCTACGAGCAGTACTTC. It encodes CASRDSSSYEQYF.

V is TRBV30 and J is TRBJ1-2; no reliable D call. Germline CDR1 is GTSNPN and CDR2 is SVGIG (reference sequence). Trimming removed 5 bases at V and 6 bases at J, with 7 bases between. The CDR3 sequence is 10 residues long. Here the CDR3 DNA reads TGTGCCTGGGGGCAAGATGGCTACACCTTC. This encodes CAWGQDGYTF.

The chain uses TRBV25-1 and TRBJ2-1; 7 positions agree with TRBD2. CDR3 size: 14 residues. The ends lost 2 bases at V and 7 bases at J; junction bases unmatched: 5. Germline V gene lookup returns CDR1 MGHDK and CDR2 SYGVNS. The CDR3 protein is CASSEGGSGNEQFF. Written as DNA, the CDR3 is TGTGCCAGCAGTGAAGGCGGGAGCGGGAATGAGCAGTTCTTC.

This clone occurred once. V gene TRBV19 combines with J gene TRBJ1-2, with a tentative D call TRBD1 (6 bases). Germline V gene lookup returns CDR1 LNHDA and CDR2 SQIVND (reference sequence). Trimming pared 6 bases from V and 4 bases from J, leaving 18 bases between. The CDR3 length is 15 residues. CDR3 sequence: CASRQADDRIYGYTF. In nucleotides, the CDR3 is TGTGCCAGTAGACAGGCCGACGACAGGATCTATGGCTACACCTTC.

The rearrangement uses TRBV9 and TRBJ2-5; TRBD2 aligns across 11 bases. V lost 2 bases to trimming and J lost 0 bases; unmatched junction nucleotides: 3. CDR1 is SGDLS, CDR2 YYNGEE, per germline. There are 16 residues in the CDR3. CDR3 bases: TGTGCCAGCAGCGTGGGGACTAGCGGAAACCAAGAGACCCAGTACTTC. Translation: CASSVGTSGNQETQYF.

The rearrangement uses TRBV19 and TRBJ1-5; 8 positions match TRBD1. The CDR3 sequence is 15 residues long. V gave up 7 bases and J gave up 0 bases; unmatched junction bases: 5. Germline V gives CDR1 LNHDA, CDR2 SQIVND (reference sequence). CDR3 region: CASNQDRGSNQPQHF. CDR3 coding DNA: TGTGCCAGTAACCAAGACAGGGGTAGCAATCAGCCCCAGCATTTT.

The J gene is TRBJ2-2, the V gene TRBV5-1; 11 bases map to TRBD2. The CDR3 sequence is 16 residues long. With V trimmed by 0 bases and J by 4 bases, 2 bases remained unmatched. Germline CDR1 and CDR2: SGHRS and YFSETQ. In nucleotides, the CDR3 is TGCGCCAGCAGCTTGGTACTAGCGGGAGTCACCGGGGAGCTGTTTTTT. Translated: CASSLVLAGVTGELFF.